This is a list of T cell receptor beta chains from one sample in a study of cytomegalovirus exposure and HLA in healthy donors. Clones were read by immunoSEQ multiplex PCR, and TCRdb kept only the in-frame ones, dropping some. The sample lists more than 90,000 clones, approximately 64% occurring once. The sequenced sample was PBMCs. These TCRs come from a boy between 5 and 17 years old in good health and CMV-seropositive. Both conserved end residues are part of each CDR3. Each record gives: D gene, J gene, V gene, clone size, CDR3 DNA, CDR3 protein. A D gene is named only where the DNA matches it firmly. Clone size appears in some rows only: once, few, many, or a class for an expanded clone.

>TRBD1|TRBJ1-1|TRBV30|-
TGTGCCTGGACCCAGGGGGGCGACACTGAAGCTTTCTTT
CAWTQGGDTEAFF
>TRBD2|TRBJ2-1|TRBV30|-
TGTGCCTGGAGTCTAACTAGCGTAACCTACAATGAGCAGTTCTTC
CAWSLTSVTYNEQFF
>TRBD1|TRBJ1-1|TRBV30|-
TGTGCCTGGGACAGGGGTATGAACACTGAAGCTTTCTTT
CAWDRGMNTEAFF
>-|TRBJ2-5|TRBV29-1|few
TGCAGCGTTGTCGGGGGAGTTCTTAGGGGGACCCAGTACTTC
CSVVGGVLRGTQYF
>TRBD2|TRBJ2-5|TRBV5-4|-
TGTGCCAGCAGCCAGGGACTAGCTGGCCAAGAGACCCAGTACTTC
CASSQGLAGQETQYF
>-|TRBJ2-7|TRBV5-1|-
TGCGCCAGCAGCCCCGCCGAGGCGCTAATTTACGAGCAGTACTTC
CASSPAEALIYEQYF
>-|TRBJ1-2|TRBV29-1|-
TGCAGCGTTGTCAAGCTCCCTTCCGACTATGGCTACACCTTC
CSVVKLPSDYGYTF
>TRBD2|TRBJ2-3|TRBV9|-
TGTGCCAGCAGCGTAGCGGGAGGGCCTGATACGCAGTATTTT
CASSVAGGPDTQYF
>-|TRBJ1-6|TRBV5-4|few
TGTGCCAGCAGCTTGGCCACGGGGTATAATTCACCCCTCCACTTT
CASSLATGYNSPLHF
>TRBD2|TRBJ2-7|TRBV2|few
TGTGCCAGCAGGGGACTAGCCTTTAGAGGCGAGCAGTACTTC
CASRGLAFRGEQYF
>TRBD1|TRBJ2-7|TRBV5-6|few
TGTGCCAGCCGAGCCCGGGACAGGGCCTACGAGCAGTACTTC
CASRARDRAYEQYF
>-|TRBJ1-1|TRBV4-1|few
TGCGCCAGCAGACCTATGACAGGCCAGAACACTGAAGCTTTCTTT
CASRPMTGQNTEAFF
>-|TRBJ2-7|TRBV4-2|-
TGTGCCAGCAGCCAAGCAAGACAGGACATAGGGGAGCAGTACTTC
CASSQARQDIGEQYF
>-|TRBJ1-2|TRBV5-8|-
TGTGCCAGCAGCCCAGGAGGGCGGGGGCATAACTATGGCTACACCTTC
CASSPGGRGHNYGYTF
>TRBD1|TRBJ2-1|TRBV4-3|-
TGCGCCAGCAGCCTGGGACAGGGGGCCTACAATGAGCAGTTCTTC
CASSLGQGAYNEQFF
>-|TRBJ2-3|TRBV19|-
TGTGCCAGTAGTACTCGGACAACTTCTCTACCTAGCACAGATACGCAGTATTTT
CASSTRTTSLPSTDTQYF
>TRBD1|TRBJ1-5|TRBV6-6|-
TGTGCCAGCAGTTCCGGACAGGGGGCGAATCGGCCCCAGCATTTT
CASSSGQGANRPQHF
>-|TRBJ1-4|TRBV6-5|-
TGTGCCAGCAGGAGAACAGGGATGGTTAATGAAAAACTGTTTTTT
CASRRTGMVNEKLFF
>TRBD1|TRBJ1-1|TRBV18|-
TGTGCCAGCTCATTTGGGACAGCGGTCACCACTGAAGCTTTCTTT
CASSFGTAVTTEAFF
>TRBD2|TRBJ2-3|TRBV5-1|-
TGCGCCAGCACGGGGGGGAATTTAGATACGCAGTATTTT
CASTGGNLDTQYF
>-|TRBJ1-2|TRBV5-1|-
TGCGCCAGCAGCTTGTTACAGGGTAACTATGGCTACACCTTC
CASSLLQGNYGYTF
>-|TRBJ2-1|TRBV5-1|few
TGCGCCAGCACTCCCTTTAGCCCGCCCGGGGACAATGAGCAGTTCTTC
CASTPFSPPGDNEQFF
>-|TRBJ1-2|TRBV30|many
TGTGCCTGGAGTAGCGCTAACTATGGCTACACCTTC
CAWSSANYGYTF
>-|TRBJ1-1|TRBV5-1|-
TGCGCCAGCAGCCTAATTCTCGCGGGGGGGATCAACACTGAAGCTTTCTTT
CASSLILAGGINTEAFF
>TRBD1|TRBJ2-7|TRBV25-1|-
TGTGCCAGCAGTAAGGGACAGACAGGAACCTACGAGCAGTACTTC
CASSKGQTGTYEQYF
>-|TRBJ2-1|TRBV10-1|-
TGCGCCAGCAAACCTAGCGAGGCCTACAATGAGCAGTTCTTC
CASKPSEAYNEQFF
>TRBD2|TRBJ2-7|TRBV15|-
TGTGCCACCAGCAGAGATCAGGGGACTAGCGGCTACGAGCAGTACTTC
CATSRDQGTSGYEQYF
>-|TRBJ2-5|TRBV11-2|-
TGTGCCAGCAGCTCCTACAGGGTCAATGCTTTATTTGGAGAGACCCAGTACTTC
CASSSYRVNALFGETQYF